The clone carrying this TCR beta chain is medium-sized in the sample. The SP2 primer and nested alpha and beta constant region primers amplified ligated cDNA in four rounds. TCRdb re-derived calls from the UMI-ligation and nested PCR reads in MiXCR, one entry per CDR3 protein. In the table there are tens of thousands of distinct CDR3 sequences, approximately 11% of which are singletons. The treatment is: skin biopsy from PPD injection site in Mantoux-positive individual. An oligonucleotide containing a UMI was ligated to the 3' end of TCR cDNA. This entry is derived from a study of naive and memory T cell subsets. The CDR3 runs 13 residues. With 6 bases clipped from V and 9 bases from J, the junction kept 7 bases outside the gene matches. The germline V gene has CDR1 SGHTA and CDR2 FQGTGA.

This clonotype was sampled from an adult in good health. The sequenced sample was skin, obtained from a tuberculin skin test site. The chain uses TRBV7-3 and TRBJ2-1; 8 bases are shared with TRBD2. The CDR3 spells CASRGSGSGEQFF. The CDR3 nucleotides are TGTGCCAGCAGGGGGAGCGGGAGCGGTGAGCAGTTCTTC.